This is a list of T cell receptor beta chains from one sample in a study of T cell responses to AZD1222 COVID-19 vaccine. The table came from immunoSEQ multiplex PCR; TCRdb's copy has only in-frame clones and leaves some out. The sample has fewer than 110,000 clones, about 90% seen once. This specimen consisted of peripheral blood, obtained 28 days after the second AZD1222 dose. The receptors were gathered from an adult who received the AZD1222 COVID-19 vaccine. Each CDR3 is given with its conserved first and last residue. Each record gives: V gene, J gene, clone size, D gene, CDR3 DNA, CDR3 protein. The D gene is left open where the match is weak. Only some rows state a clone size, as once, few, many or a class for expanded clones.

v_call: TRBV5-1
j_call: TRBJ2-3
clone_size: NA
d_call: NA
cdr3_nt: TGCGCCAGCAGCCAGCAGGGGGGCAACCTTAGAGATACGCAGTATTTT
cdr3_aa: CASSQQGGNLRDTQYF

v_call: TRBV2
j_call: TRBJ1-4
clone_size: NA
d_call: TRBD1
cdr3_nt: TGTGCCAGCAGGGATCAGGGGGCTAATGAAAAACTGTTTTTT
cdr3_aa: CASRDQGANEKLFF

v_call: TRBV10-2
j_call: TRBJ1-2
clone_size: NA
d_call: TRBD1
cdr3_nt: TGCGCCAGCAGGAGGGACAGGGGATTGGGCTACACCTTC
cdr3_aa: CASRRDRGLGYTF

v_call: TRBV29-1
j_call: TRBJ2-7
clone_size: NA
d_call: NA
cdr3_nt: TGCAGCGTTGTTTTAGGGTCCATCGGCGAGCAGTACTTC
cdr3_aa: CSVVLGSIGEQYF

v_call: TRBV27
j_call: TRBJ1-5
clone_size: NA
d_call: TRBD1
cdr3_nt: TGTGCCAGCAGTGCCCGAGGGACAGGGCCTAGCAATCAGCCCCAGCATTTT
cdr3_aa: CASSARGTGPSNQPQHF

v_call: TRBV6-6
j_call: TRBJ1-6
clone_size: once
d_call: NA
cdr3_nt: TGTGCCAGCGGTCCGGGACAAGCAAGCTCCTATAATTCACCCCTCCACTTT
cdr3_aa: CASGPGQASSYNSPLHF

v_call: TRBV24-1
j_call: TRBJ2-1
clone_size: NA
d_call: TRBD2
cdr3_nt: TGTGCCACCAGAGGCGGGAGGGTGAACAATGAGCAGTTCTTC
cdr3_aa: CATRGGRVNNEQFF

v_call: TRBV30
j_call: TRBJ1-5
clone_size: NA
d_call: NA
cdr3_nt: TGTGCCTGGACACCCCATAGCAATCAGCCCCAGCATTTT
cdr3_aa: CAWTPHSNQPQHF

v_call: TRBV21-1
j_call: TRBJ2-1
clone_size: NA
d_call: NA
cdr3_nt: TGTGCCAGCAGTGAACTCGGGACAGGGTCCTACAATGAGCAGTTCTTC
cdr3_aa: CASSELGTGSYNEQFF

v_call: TRBV5-1
j_call: TRBJ2-1
clone_size: NA
d_call: TRBD2
cdr3_nt: TGCGCCAGCAGCCCGGAACGGGGCAATGGGTACGGGACTAGCGGGAGAGCGGACAATGAGCAGTTCTTC
cdr3_aa: CASSPERGNGYGTSGRADNEQFF

v_call: TRBV2
j_call: TRBJ1-4
clone_size: NA
d_call: NA
cdr3_nt: TGTGCCAGCAGTGTAACGAGGGCCGCAACTAATGAAAAACTGTTTTTT
cdr3_aa: CASSVTRAATNEKLFF

v_call: TRBV11-2
j_call: TRBJ2-1
clone_size: NA
d_call: TRBD2
cdr3_nt: TGTGCCAGCAGCTCCCAGCGGGAGTCAGATGAGCAGTTCTTC
cdr3_aa: CASSSQRESDEQFF

v_call: TRBV19
j_call: TRBJ2-2
clone_size: NA
d_call: TRBD2
cdr3_nt: TGTGCCAGTAGTATAAGGGCCAGCGGGAGGGTGAGAACCGGGGAGCTGTTTTTT
cdr3_aa: CASSIRASGRVRTGELFF

v_call: TRBV10-2
j_call: TRBJ2-1
clone_size: many
d_call: TRBD2
cdr3_nt: TGCGCCAGCAGTGAGTCTGGGACGGGGGGGGGCAATGAGCAGTTCTTC
cdr3_aa: CASSESGTGGGNEQFF

v_call: TRBV28
j_call: TRBJ1-1
clone_size: NA
d_call: TRBD1
cdr3_nt: TGTGCCAGCAGTCCCCCGGACAGGGAAGCTTTCTTT
cdr3_aa: CASSPPDREAFF

v_call: TRBV28
j_call: TRBJ1-2
clone_size: NA
d_call: NA
cdr3_nt: TGTGCCAGCAGCTCCCTGGGGGTACGCGGCTACACCTTC
cdr3_aa: CASSSLGVRGYTF

v_call: TRBV11-2
j_call: TRBJ2-1
clone_size: NA
d_call: NA
cdr3_nt: TGTGCCAGCAGCGTACAGGAATTCCTTTCTATCAATGAGCAGTTCTTC
cdr3_aa: CASSVQEFLSINEQFF

v_call: TRBV7-3
j_call: TRBJ2-2
clone_size: NA
d_call: NA
cdr3_nt: TGTGCCAGCAGCTTAACCAGGGGCGAGAGCACCGGGGAGCTGTTTTTT
cdr3_aa: CASSLTRGESTGELFF

v_call: TRBV6-2/TRBV6-3
j_call: TRBJ2-7
clone_size: once
d_call: NA
cdr3_nt: TGTGCCAGCAGTTACCCAGCGTACGAGCAGTACTTC
cdr3_aa: CASSYPAYEQYF

v_call: TRBV6-5
j_call: TRBJ1-1
clone_size: NA
d_call: NA
cdr3_nt: TGTGCCAGCCGGGAGGGGGAGAGGACTGAAGCTTTCTTT
cdr3_aa: CASREGERTEAFF

v_call: TRBV12-3/TRBV12-4
j_call: TRBJ1-1
clone_size: NA
d_call: NA
cdr3_nt: TGTGCCAGCAGAGAACAGGGGAACACTGAAGCTTTCTTT
cdr3_aa: CASREQGNTEAFF

v_call: TRBV6-5
j_call: TRBJ1-5
clone_size: NA
d_call: NA
cdr3_nt: TGTGCCAGCAGTATCGACAGGTTGAGTCAGCCCCAGCATTTT
cdr3_aa: CASSIDRLSQPQHF

v_call: TRBV7-6
j_call: TRBJ2-5
clone_size: NA
d_call: TRBD2
cdr3_nt: TGTGCCAGCAGCATTAGCGGGGGACTACAAGAGACCCAGTACTTC
cdr3_aa: CASSISGGLQETQYF

v_call: TRBV28
j_call: TRBJ1-3
clone_size: NA
d_call: NA
cdr3_nt: TGTGCCAGCAGACTGGGGACGGGAGGAAACACCATATATTTT
cdr3_aa: CASRLGTGGNTIYF

v_call: TRBV14
j_call: TRBJ1-1
clone_size: NA
d_call: TRBD1
cdr3_nt: TGTGCCAGCAGCCCCCGGACAGGGTGGAAGGCTGAAGCTTTCTTT
cdr3_aa: CASSPRTGWKAEAFF

v_call: TRBV6-5
j_call: TRBJ1-4
clone_size: NA
d_call: NA
cdr3_nt: TGTGCCAGCGGGAGGGGGGTCACTAATGAAAAACTGTTTTTT
cdr3_aa: CASGRGVTNEKLFF

v_call: TRBV12-3/TRBV12-4
j_call: TRBJ1-5
clone_size: NA
d_call: NA
cdr3_nt: TGTGCCAGTCGACAGTATAGCAATCAGCCCCAGCATTTT
cdr3_aa: CASRQYSNQPQHF

v_call: TRBV9
j_call: TRBJ1-2
clone_size: once
d_call: NA
cdr3_nt: TGTGCCAGCAGCGTTGGGGTGAGGGATGGCTACACCTTC
cdr3_aa: CASSVGVRDGYTF

v_call: TRBV11-1
j_call: TRBJ1-2
clone_size: NA
d_call: NA
cdr3_nt: TGTGCCAGCAGTCACCGACAGGTTATTGATGGCTACACCTTC
cdr3_aa: CASSHRQVIDGYTF

v_call: TRBV7-6
j_call: TRBJ1-1
clone_size: NA
d_call: NA
cdr3_nt: TGTGCCAGCAGCCCCTCAGGCGGGAACACTGAAGCTTTCTTT
cdr3_aa: CASSPSGGNTEAFF

v_call: TRBV5-1
j_call: TRBJ2-7
clone_size: once
d_call: TRBD2
cdr3_nt: TGCGCCAGCAGCTTTAGCGGGGACTACGAGCAGTACTTC
cdr3_aa: CASSFSGDYEQYF

v_call: TRBV5-1
j_call: TRBJ2-7
clone_size: NA
d_call: TRBD2
cdr3_nt: TGCGCCAGCAGCTTGGATAGCGGGAGTATCTACGAGCAGTACTTC
cdr3_aa: CASSLDSGSIYEQYF

v_call: TRBV24-1
j_call: TRBJ2-1
clone_size: NA
d_call: NA
cdr3_nt: TGTGCCACCAGTGACCCGAGCTCGAATGAGCAGTTCTTC
cdr3_aa: CATSDPSSNEQFF

v_call: TRBV19
j_call: TRBJ2-2
clone_size: NA
d_call: TRBD2
cdr3_nt: TGTGCCAGTAGTATAGGACTAGCGGGAGAGGTTACCGGGGAGCTGTTTTTT
cdr3_aa: CASSIGLAGEVTGELFF

v_call: TRBV6-4
j_call: TRBJ2-1
clone_size: NA
d_call: NA
cdr3_nt: TGTGCCAGCAGTGACTCGAGTTTCGCCTCGGGGAGAAGCTCCTACAATGAGCAGTTCTTC
cdr3_aa: CASSDSSFASGRSSYNEQFF

v_call: TRBV3-1/TRBV3-2
j_call: TRBJ2-1
clone_size: NA
d_call: NA
cdr3_nt: TGTGCCAGCAGCCGAACGGGGCTTTTTGGTGAGCAGTTCTTC
cdr3_aa: CASSRTGLFGEQFF

v_call: TRBV19
j_call: TRBJ1-1
clone_size: NA
d_call: TRBD1
cdr3_nt: TGTGCCAGTAGTGCGACAGGGTGGTCGAACACTGAAGCTTTCTTT
cdr3_aa: CASSATGWSNTEAFF

v_call: TRBV7-9
j_call: TRBJ2-1
clone_size: NA
d_call: TRBD1
cdr3_nt: TGTGCCAGCAGCGCCTCCAACCTCTACAGGGGTGAGCAGTTCTTC
cdr3_aa: CASSASNLYRGEQFF

v_call: TRBV28
j_call: TRBJ1-4
clone_size: once
d_call: NA
cdr3_nt: TGTGCCAGCACCCCGGGGTGGACGTCAGCGAATGAAAAACTGTTTTTT
cdr3_aa: CASTPGWTSANEKLFF

v_call: TRBV21-1
j_call: TRBJ2-7
clone_size: NA
d_call: NA
cdr3_nt: TGTGCCAGCAGCAAAGCTAGCGGGAGGCATGAGAGCTCCTACGAGCAGTACTTC
cdr3_aa: CASSKASGRHESSYEQYF

v_call: TRBV2
j_call: TRBJ1-1
clone_size: NA
d_call: NA
cdr3_nt: TGTGCCAGCAGCCGCACCTCAGGACTGAGGGGTGAAGCTTTCTTT
cdr3_aa: CASSRTSGLRGEAFF

v_call: TRBV4-1
j_call: TRBJ2-1
clone_size: NA
d_call: NA
cdr3_nt: TGCGCCAGCAGCCCCCTACATCCCAAATCACTACTAGACTCCTCCTACAATGAGCAGTTCTTC
cdr3_aa: CASSPLHPKSLLDSSYNEQFF